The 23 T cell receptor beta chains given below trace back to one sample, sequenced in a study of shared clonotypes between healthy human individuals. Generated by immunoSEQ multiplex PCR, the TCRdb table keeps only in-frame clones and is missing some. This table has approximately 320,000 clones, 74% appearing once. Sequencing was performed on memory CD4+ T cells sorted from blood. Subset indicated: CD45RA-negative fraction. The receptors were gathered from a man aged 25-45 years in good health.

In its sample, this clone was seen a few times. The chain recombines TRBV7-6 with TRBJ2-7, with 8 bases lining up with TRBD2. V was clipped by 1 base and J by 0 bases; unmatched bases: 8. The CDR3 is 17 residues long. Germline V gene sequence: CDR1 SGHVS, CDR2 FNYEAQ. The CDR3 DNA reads TGTGCCAGCAGCTTAGGCCCCACCGGGACTAGCTCCTACGAGCAGTACTTC. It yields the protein CASSLGPTGTSSYEQYF.

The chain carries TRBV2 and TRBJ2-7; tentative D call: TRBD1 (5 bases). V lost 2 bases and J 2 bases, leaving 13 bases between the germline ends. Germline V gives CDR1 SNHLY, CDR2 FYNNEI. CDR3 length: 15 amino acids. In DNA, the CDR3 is TGTGCCAGCAGTGAACAGGGCGTTCCAACCTACGAGCAGTACTTC. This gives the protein CASSEQGVPTYEQYF.

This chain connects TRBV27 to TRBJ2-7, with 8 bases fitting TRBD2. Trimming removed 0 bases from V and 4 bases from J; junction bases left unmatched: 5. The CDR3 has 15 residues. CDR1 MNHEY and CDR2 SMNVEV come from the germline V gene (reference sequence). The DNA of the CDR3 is TGTGCCAGCAGTTTATCAAGCGGGAGCTTATACGAGCAGTACTTC. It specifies CASSLSSGSLYEQYF.

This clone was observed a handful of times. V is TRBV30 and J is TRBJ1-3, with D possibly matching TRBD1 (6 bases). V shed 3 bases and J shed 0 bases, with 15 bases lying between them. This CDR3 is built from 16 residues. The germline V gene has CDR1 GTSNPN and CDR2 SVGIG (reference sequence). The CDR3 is CAWSVHGGFSGNTIYF. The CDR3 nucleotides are TGTGCCTGGAGCGTGCATGGGGGCTTCTCTGGAAACACCATATATTTT.

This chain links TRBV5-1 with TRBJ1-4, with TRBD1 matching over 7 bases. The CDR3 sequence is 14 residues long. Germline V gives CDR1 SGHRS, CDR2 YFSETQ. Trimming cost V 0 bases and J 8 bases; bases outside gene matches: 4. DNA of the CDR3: TGCGCCAGCAGCTTGGGCGCAGGGGGAGAAAAACTGTTTTTT. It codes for CASSLGAGGEKLFF.

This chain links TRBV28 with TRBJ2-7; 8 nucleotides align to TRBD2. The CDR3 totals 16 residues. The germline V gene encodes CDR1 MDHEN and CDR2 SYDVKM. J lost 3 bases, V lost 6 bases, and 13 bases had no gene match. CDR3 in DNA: TGTGCCAGCAGGAAACACGGACTAGCTGGAGGCTACGAGCAGTACTTC. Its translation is CASRKHGLAGGYEQYF.

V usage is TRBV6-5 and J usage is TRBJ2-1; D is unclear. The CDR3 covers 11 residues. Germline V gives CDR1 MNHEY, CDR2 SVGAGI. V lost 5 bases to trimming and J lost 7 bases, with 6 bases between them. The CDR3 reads CASSEPNEQFF. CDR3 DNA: TGTGCCAGCAGTGAACCGAATGAGCAGTTCTTC.

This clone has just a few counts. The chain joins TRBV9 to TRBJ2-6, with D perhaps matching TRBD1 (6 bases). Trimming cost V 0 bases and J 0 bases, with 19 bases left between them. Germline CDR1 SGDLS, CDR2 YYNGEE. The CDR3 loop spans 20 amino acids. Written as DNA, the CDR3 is TGTGCCAGCAGCGTAGGTCTAAGGACAGACCTTACCTCTGGGGCCAACGTCCTGACTTTC. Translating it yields CASSVGLRTDLTSGANVLTF.

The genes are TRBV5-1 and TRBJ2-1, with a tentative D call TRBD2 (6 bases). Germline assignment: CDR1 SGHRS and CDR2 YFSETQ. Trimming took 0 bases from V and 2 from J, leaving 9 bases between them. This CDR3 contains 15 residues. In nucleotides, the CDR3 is TGCGCCAGCAGCTTGGTTGGCGGGACCTACAATGAGCAGTTCTTC. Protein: CASSLVGGTYNEQFF.

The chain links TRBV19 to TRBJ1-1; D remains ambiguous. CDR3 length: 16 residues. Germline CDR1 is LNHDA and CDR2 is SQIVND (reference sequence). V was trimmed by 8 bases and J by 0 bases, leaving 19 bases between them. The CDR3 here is CASLIVRPGMNTEAFF. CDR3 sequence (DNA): TGTGCCAGTTTGATCGTCAGGCCAGGAATGAACACTGAAGCTTTCTTT.

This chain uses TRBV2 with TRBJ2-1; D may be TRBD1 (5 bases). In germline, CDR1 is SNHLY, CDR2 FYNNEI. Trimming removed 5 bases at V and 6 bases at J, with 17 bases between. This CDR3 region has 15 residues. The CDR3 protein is CASSLGQSFPNEQFF. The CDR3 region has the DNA TGTGCCAGCAGTTTAGGACAAAGTTTCCCCAATGAGCAGTTCTTC.

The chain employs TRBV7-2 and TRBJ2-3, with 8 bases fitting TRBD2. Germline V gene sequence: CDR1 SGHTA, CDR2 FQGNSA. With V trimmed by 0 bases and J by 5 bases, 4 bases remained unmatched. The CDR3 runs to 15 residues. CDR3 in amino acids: CASSLASGRGDTQYF. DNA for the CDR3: TGTGCCAGCAGCTTAGCCAGCGGGAGAGGAGATACGCAGTATTTT.

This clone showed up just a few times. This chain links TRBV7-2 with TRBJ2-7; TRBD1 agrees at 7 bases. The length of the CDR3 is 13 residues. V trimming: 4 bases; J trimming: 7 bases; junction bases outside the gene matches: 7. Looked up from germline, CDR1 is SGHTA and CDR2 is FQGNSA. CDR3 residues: CASSSDRRQEQYF. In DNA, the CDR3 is TGTGCCAGCAGCTCGGACAGGCGGCAGGAGCAGTACTTC. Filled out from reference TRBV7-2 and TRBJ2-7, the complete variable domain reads GAGVSQSPSNKVTEKGKDVELRCDPISGHTALYWYRQSLGQGLEFLIYFQGNSAPDKSGLPSDRFSAERTGGSVSTLTIQRTQQEDSAVYLCASSSDRRQEQYFGPGTRLTVT.

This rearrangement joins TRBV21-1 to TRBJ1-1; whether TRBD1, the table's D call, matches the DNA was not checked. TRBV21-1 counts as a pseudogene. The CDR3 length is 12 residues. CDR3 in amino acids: CASSRQCTEAFF. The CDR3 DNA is TGTGCCAGCAGCCGCCAGTGCACTGAAGCTTTCTTT.

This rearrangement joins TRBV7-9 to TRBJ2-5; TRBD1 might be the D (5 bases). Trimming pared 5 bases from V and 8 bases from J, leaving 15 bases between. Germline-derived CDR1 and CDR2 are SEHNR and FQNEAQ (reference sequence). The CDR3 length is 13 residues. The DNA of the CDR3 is TGTGCCAGCAGCCCTAGGACGCAGGGAACCCAGTACTTC. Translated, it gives CASSPRTQGTQYF.

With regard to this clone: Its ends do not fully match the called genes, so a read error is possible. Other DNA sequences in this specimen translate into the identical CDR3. DNA of the CDR3: TGTGCTAGCAGTACAAATCCGAGAGTCCACGAGCAGTTCTTC. Translation: CASSTNPRVHEQFF. The chain carries TRBV13 and TRBJ2-1, with D uncertain. The CDR3 length is 14 residues. Germline CDR1 reads PRHDT; CDR2 reads FYEKMQ (reference sequence).

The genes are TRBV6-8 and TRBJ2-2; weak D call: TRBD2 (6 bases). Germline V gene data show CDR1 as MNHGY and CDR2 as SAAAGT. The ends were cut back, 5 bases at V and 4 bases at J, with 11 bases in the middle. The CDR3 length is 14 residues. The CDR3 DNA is TGTGCCAGCAGTCCGGGACTGAGCACCGGGGAGCTGTTTTTT. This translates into CASSPGLSTGELFF.

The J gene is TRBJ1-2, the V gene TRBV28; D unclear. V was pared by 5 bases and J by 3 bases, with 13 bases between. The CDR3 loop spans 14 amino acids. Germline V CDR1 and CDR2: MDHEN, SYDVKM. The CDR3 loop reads CASSPPLHHYGYTF. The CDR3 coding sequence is TGTGCCAGCAGTCCCCCACTTCACCACTATGGCTACACCTTC.

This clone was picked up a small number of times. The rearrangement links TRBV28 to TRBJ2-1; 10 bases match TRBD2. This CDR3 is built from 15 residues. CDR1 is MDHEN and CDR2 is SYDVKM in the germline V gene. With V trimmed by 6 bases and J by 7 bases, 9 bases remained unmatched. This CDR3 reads CASRRLAGVANEQFF. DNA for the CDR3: TGTGCCAGCAGGAGGCTAGCGGGAGTAGCGAATGAGCAGTTCTTC.

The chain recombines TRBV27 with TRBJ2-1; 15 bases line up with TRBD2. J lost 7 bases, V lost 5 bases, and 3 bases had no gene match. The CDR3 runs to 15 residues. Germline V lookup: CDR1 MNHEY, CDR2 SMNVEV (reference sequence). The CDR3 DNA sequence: TGTGCCAGCAGTCGGACTAGCGGGAGGGTAAATGAGCAGTTCTTC. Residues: CASSRTSGRVNEQFF.

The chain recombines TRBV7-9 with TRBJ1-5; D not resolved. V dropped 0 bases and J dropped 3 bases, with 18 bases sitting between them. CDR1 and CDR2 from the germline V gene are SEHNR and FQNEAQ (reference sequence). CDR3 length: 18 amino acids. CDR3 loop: CASSLADGSSRFNQPQHF. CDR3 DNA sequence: TGTGCCAGCAGCTTAGCGGACGGGAGTTCACGGTTCAATCAGCCCCAGCATTTT.

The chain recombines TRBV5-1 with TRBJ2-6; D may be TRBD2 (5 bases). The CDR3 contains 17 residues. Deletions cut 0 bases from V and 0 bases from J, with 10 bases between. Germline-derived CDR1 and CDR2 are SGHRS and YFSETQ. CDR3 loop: CASSLVPSGSGANVLTF. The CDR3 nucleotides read TGCGCCAGCAGCTTGGTTCCCAGCGGCTCTGGGGCCAACGTCCTGACTTTC.

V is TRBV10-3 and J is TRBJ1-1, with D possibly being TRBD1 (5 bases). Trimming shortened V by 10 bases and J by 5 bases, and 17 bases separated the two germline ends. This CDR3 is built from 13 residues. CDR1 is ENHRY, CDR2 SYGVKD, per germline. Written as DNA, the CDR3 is TGTGCCACCTGCAGGGAGGAGAATACTGAAGCTTTCTTT. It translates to CATCREENTEAFF.